One and the same sample provided the 19 T cell receptor beta chains below, sequenced in a study of identical twins. Each CDR3 protein is one row after TCRdb ran MiXCR on the 5' RACE reads. The table records approximately 700,000 distinct CDR3 sequences, 5.5% to 7.5% of them present only once. Specimen: naive T cells sorted from blood. These receptors originate from a man between 18 and 29 years old in good health.

There are many counts of this clonotype. This rearrangement joins TRBV20-1 to TRBJ2-5; D not resolved. Germline lookup yields CDR1 DFQATT and CDR2 SNEGSKA (reference sequence). V was shortened by 5 bases and J by 0 bases, with 10 bases between the two germline ends. The CDR3 loop spans 13 amino acids. The CDR3 bases are TGCAGTGCTTTAAAGGGCAACCAAGAGACCCAGTACTTC. Translated, it gives CSALKGNQETQYF.

This clonotype was seen at least ten times. The V call is TRBV24-1, the J call TRBJ2-5; D is unclear. The V end was cut by 0 bases, the J end by 5 bases, with 15 bases between. Germline CDR1 and CDR2: KGHDR and SFDVKD. The CDR3 spans 16 residues. CDR3 in amino acids: CATSDLQSGNLETQYF. DNA for the CDR3: TGTGCCACCAGTGATTTGCAGTCCGGCAACTTGGAGACCCAGTACTTC.

The sample holds a few counts of this clonotype. The V call is TRBV7-9, the J call TRBJ2-7; 7 nucleotides line up with TRBD1. Germline CDR1 reads SEHNR; CDR2 reads FQNEAQ (reference sequence). The length of the CDR3 is 14 residues. V shed 5 bases, J shed 8 bases, and the junction held 12 bases outside the gene matches. The CDR3 bases are TGTGCCAGCAGCGACCGGGACAGCCCCCTGAAGCAGTACTTC. This sequence encodes CASSDRDSPLKQYF.

This clonotype came up many times. This chain connects TRBV20-1 to TRBJ1-1; D is uncertain. CDR3 size: 12 residues. The V end lost 4 bases, the J end lost 0 bases, and 6 bases lay between the germline ends. Looked up from germline, CDR1 is DFQATT and CDR2 is SNEGSKA (reference sequence). CDR3 loop: CSAIFMNTEAFF. In DNA form, the CDR3 reads TGCAGTGCTATCTTTATGAACACTGAAGCTTTCTTT.

Details on this clonotype: This may arise from a read error, as a much more abundant clone is one base away. This likely comes from a read error, as the CDR3 has no conserved phenylalanine or tryptophan at its end. The chain uses TRBV15 and TRBJ2-1; tentative D call: TRBD1 (6 bases). V was shortened by 5 bases and J by 5 bases, with 13 bases between the two germline ends. The CDR3 spans 14 residues. Germline loops: CDR1 LNHNV, CDR2 YYDKDF (reference sequence). In DNA, the CDR3 is TGTGCCACCAGCCGTGGGGGCCCTGACAATGAGCAGTTCTCC. This gives the protein CATSRGGPDNEQFS.

This clonotype was recorded a few times. The chain links TRBV15 to TRBJ2-2; D not resolved. Germline V gives CDR1 LNHNV, CDR2 YYDKDF (reference sequence). Trimming shortened V by 1 base and J by 3 bases, and 15 bases separated the two germline ends. This CDR3 is 17 amino acids long. The CDR3 DNA reads TGTGCCACCAGCAGAGGTACGGCAGTCTCGGACACCGGGGAGCTGTTTTTT. Its protein product is CATSRGTAVSDTGELFF. Filled out from reference TRBV15 and TRBJ2-2, the complete variable domain reads DAMVIQNPRYQVTQFGKPVTLSCSQTLNHNVMYWYQQKSSQAPKLLFHYYDKDFNNEADTPDNFQSRRPNTSFCFLDIRSPGLGDTAMYLCATSRGTAVSDTGELFFGEGSRLTVL.

Many counts were recorded for this clonotype. CDR3 loop: CASSLGDTYDRTGNTIYF. DNA of the CDR3: TGTGCCAGCAGCTTGGGGGACACTTACGACAGGACTGGAAACACCATATATTTT. The rearrangement uses TRBV5-5 and TRBJ1-3, with D perhaps matching TRBD1 (6 bases). The CDR3 totals 18 residues. Germline values: CDR1 SGHKS, CDR2 YYEKEE (reference sequence). V was pared by 0 bases and J by 2 bases, with 18 bases between.

This clonotype showed up many times. The chain joins TRBV20-1 to TRBJ2-5; 11 bases line up with TRBD2. Germline V gene lookup returns CDR1 DFQATT and CDR2 SNEGSKA (reference sequence). V lost 6 bases to trimming and J lost 3 bases; unmatched junction nucleotides: 9. This CDR3 has 15 amino acids. CDR3 DNA sequence: TGCAGTGCCCAGCTGACTAGCGGGGCTAAAGAGACCCAGTACTTC. Its protein product is CSAQLTSGAKETQYF.

In this sample, this clonotype turned up a few times. The rearrangement joins TRBV4-2 to TRBJ2-7; TRBD2 matches at 11 bases. The CDR3 runs 17 residues. Germline CDR1 and CDR2: LGHNA and YNFKEQ. Germline trimming cut 0 bases from V and 3 bases from J; bases unmatched to any gene: 7. As DNA, the CDR3 is TGTGCCAGCAGCCAAGAACCGCTAGCGGGAGGTAGCTACGAGCAGTACTTC. Protein sequence: CASSQEPLAGGSYEQYF.

This clonotype showed up many times. This rearrangement joins TRBV12-3 or TRBV12-4 to TRBJ1-5; D not resolved. The V end was cut by 0 bases, the J end by 7 bases, with 13 bases between. This CDR3 spans 15 amino acids. This chain's CDR3 is CASSLALVDGQPQHF. CDR3 in DNA: TGTGCCAGCAGTTTAGCGCTTGTCGACGGGCAGCCCCAGCATTTT.

Ten or more counts support this clonotype. J is TRBJ2-1 and V is TRBV6-1, with no clear D. The germline V and J ends were trimmed by 3 bases and 7 bases, with 10 bases remaining between them. The germline V gene has CDR1 MNHNS and CDR2 SASEGT. This CDR3 comprises 13 residues. CDR3 coding DNA: TGTGCCAGCAGTGATGGGGTACGAAATGAGCAGTTCTTC. This gives the protein CASSDGVRNEQFF.

This clonotype was picked up many times. V usage is TRBV21-1 and J usage is TRBJ1-4. TRBV21-1 is a listed pseudogene. CDR3 length: 17 amino acids. The CDR3, as DNA: TGTGCCAGCAGCAAAGCGTTCCCGGGACTGATTAATGAAAAACTGTTTTTT. Residues: CASSKAFPGLINEKLFF.

The V and J genes are TRBV5-1 and TRBJ1-5; unclear D gene. The CDR3 is made up of 13 amino acids. Trimming took 2 bases from V and 5 from J, leaving 8 bases between them. Germline CDR1 is SGHRS and CDR2 is YFSETQ. This chain's CDR3 is CASSLNEYQPQHF. The CDR3 DNA reads TGCGCCAGCAGCTTAAATGAATATCAGCCCCAGCATTTT.

This clonotype has ten or more counts. V gene TRBV5-1 combines with J gene TRBJ2-2; D may be TRBD1 (5 bases). The CDR3 is 14 residues long. Trimming shortened V by 3 bases and J by 6 bases, and 12 bases separated the two germline ends. CDR1 and CDR2 (germline): SGHRS, YFSETQ. CDR3 DNA: TGCGCCAGCAGCTCATACCTGACAGCCGGGGAGCTGTTTTTT. This gives the protein CASSSYLTAGELFF.

The V gene is TRBV7-2, the J gene TRBJ2-7; D uncertain. This CDR3 has 15 amino acids. V lost 1 base, J lost 0 bases, and 10 bases lay in between. Per the germline V gene, CDR1 is SGHTA and CDR2 is FQGNSA. CDR3 coding DNA: TGTGCCAGCAGCTTAGAATCGGTCAGCTCCTACGAGCAGTACTTC. Translated: CASSLESVSSYEQYF.

This clonotype was counted at least ten times. CDR3 loop: CSAREGFQRPEQFF. CDR3 DNA: TGCAGTGCTAGAGAAGGGTTCCAACGGCCCGAGCAGTTCTTC. V is TRBV20-1 and J is TRBJ2-1; the D is unclear. From germline, CDR1 is DFQATT and CDR2 SNEGSKA (reference sequence). This CDR3 spans 14 amino acids. V dropped 0 bases and J dropped 10 bases, with 16 bases sitting between them.

The chain employs TRBV20-1 and TRBJ2-5, with 7 bases identical to TRBD1. CDR1 is DFQATT and CDR2 is SNEGSKA in the germline V gene (reference sequence). V lost 3 bases and J lost 5; bases outside the gene matches: 3. CDR3 size: 12 residues. CDR3 sequence: CSARTGTETQYF. The CDR3 region has the DNA TGCAGTGCTAGGACAGGGACGGAGACCCAGTACTTC.

This clonotype was seen many times. V is TRBV15 and J is TRBJ2-5, with D possibly matching TRBD2 (5 bases). The germline V gene has CDR1 LNHNV and CDR2 YYDKDF (reference sequence). This CDR3 region has 15 residues. V lost 0 bases and J lost 4, with 12 bases in between. Written as DNA, the CDR3 is TGTGCCACCAGCAGAGATCCGGGGTCCGGAGAGACCCAGTACTTC. Translating it yields CATSRDPGSGETQYF.

The V and J genes are TRBV5-1 and TRBJ2-1, with D possibly called TRBD1 or TRBD2 (5 bases each). Germline CDR1 SGHRS, CDR2 YFSETQ. V was shortened by 4 bases and J by 5 bases, with 16 bases between the two germline ends. This CDR3 region has 15 residues. The CDR3: CASSPGTATDNEQFF. CDR3 DNA: TGCGCCAGCAGCCCCGGGACGGCTACGGACAATGAGCAGTTCTTC.